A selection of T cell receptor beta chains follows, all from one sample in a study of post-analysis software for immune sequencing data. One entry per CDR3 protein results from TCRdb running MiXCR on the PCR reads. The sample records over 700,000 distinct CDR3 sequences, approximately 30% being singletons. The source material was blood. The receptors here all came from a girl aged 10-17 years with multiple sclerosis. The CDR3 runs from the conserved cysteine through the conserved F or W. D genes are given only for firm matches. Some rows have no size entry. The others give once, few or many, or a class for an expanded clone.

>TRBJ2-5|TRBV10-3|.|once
TGTGCCACGGGAAAGGAGGCCCAATCAACCAGCGGAGAGACCCAGTACTTC
CATGKEAQSTSGETQYF
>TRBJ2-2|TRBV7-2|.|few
TGTGCCAGCAGCCCTAACCTGAACAGCGGGGAGCTGTTTTTT
CASSPNLNSGELFF
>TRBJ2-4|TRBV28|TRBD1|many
TGTGCCAGCAGTCCGGCCGGACAGGTCAAAAACATTCAGTACTTC
CASSPAGQVKNIQYF
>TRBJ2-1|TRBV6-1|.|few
TGTGCCAGCAACACCGGGACAGGGACTAGCTCCTACAATGAGCAGTTCTTC
CASNTGTGTSSYNEQFF
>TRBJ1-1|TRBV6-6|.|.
TGTGCCGGCACGTCAGAAGCTTTCTTT
CAGTSEAFF
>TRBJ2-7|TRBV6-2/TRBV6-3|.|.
TGTGCCAGCAGGAGGGGCAGGGGCTCCGAGCAGTACTTC
CASRRGRGSEQYF
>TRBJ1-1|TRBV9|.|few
TGTGCCAGCAGCCCACAGGACGGGGTGGAAGCTTTCTTT
CASSPQDGVEAFF
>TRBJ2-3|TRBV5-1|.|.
TGCGCCAGCAGCTCCGGGCCCGGGGAAAATACGCAGTATTTT
CASSSGPGENTQYF
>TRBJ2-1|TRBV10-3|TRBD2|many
TGTGCCATCCGAACTGGACTAGCGGGAGCAGGGGAGCAGTTCTTC
CAIRTGLAGAGEQFF
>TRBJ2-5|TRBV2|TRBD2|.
TGTGCCAGCAGGGTCCTAGCGGGGGGGCCGAATGAGCAGTACTTC
CASRVLAGGPNEQYF
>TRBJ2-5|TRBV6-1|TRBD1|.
TGTGCCAGCAGTGAAGCGTCGGCAGGGGGCACGGAGACCCAGTACTTC
CASSEASAGGTETQYF
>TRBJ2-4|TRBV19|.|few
TGTGCCAGTAGGCCCGGGGCCACCAAAAACATTCAGTACTTC
CASRPGATKNIQYF
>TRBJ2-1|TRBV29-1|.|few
TGCAGCGTTGAAAGGTCCTACAATGAGCAGTTCTTC
CSVERSYNEQFF
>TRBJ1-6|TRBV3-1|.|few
TGTGCCAGCAGCCAAAGATCCCCATCGACGGAGAATCGCTCCTATAATTCACCCCTCCACTTT
CASSQRSPSTENRSYNSPLHF
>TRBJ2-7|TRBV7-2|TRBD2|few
TGTGCCAGCAGCCCGGGACTAGCGTACTACGAGCAGTACTTC
CASSPGLAYYEQYF
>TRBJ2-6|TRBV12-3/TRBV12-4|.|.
TGTGCCAGCAGTTACGCCGATAGGGCAGGACTTAGCTCTGGGGCCAACGTCCTGACTTTC
CASSYADRAGLSSGANVLTF
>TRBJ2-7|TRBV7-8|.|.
TGTGCCAGCAGCTTAATCCCTAGGGGGGGGGCGAAACCAAACTACGAGCAGTACTTC
CASSLIPRGGAKPNYEQYF
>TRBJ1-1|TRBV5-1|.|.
TGCGCCAGCGGGATAAACAGAGACGGCACTGAAGCTTTCTTT
CASGINRDGTEAFF
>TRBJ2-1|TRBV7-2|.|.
TGTGCCAGCAGCCCAGCTGTGGTTGAGCAGTTCTTC
CASSPAVVEQFF
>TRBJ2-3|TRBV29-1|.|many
TGCAGTGGTGGTAGAGAGACAGATACGCAGTATTTT
CSGGRETDTQYF
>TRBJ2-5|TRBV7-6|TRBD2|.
TGTGCCAGCAGCCGGGGACTAGCGGAAGAGACCCAGTACTTC
CASSRGLAEETQYF
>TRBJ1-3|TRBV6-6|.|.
TGTGCCAGCAGTTACTCGGGAGGACCGGGAAACACCATATATTTT
CASSYSGGPGNTIYF
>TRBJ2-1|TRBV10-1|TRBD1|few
TGCGCCAGCAGTGACCGGACAGGGGTCAATGAGCAGTTCTTC
CASSDRTGVNEQFF
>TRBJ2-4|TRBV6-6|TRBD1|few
TGTGCCAGCAGTCGAACAGGGGTTTTATACGGGCAGTACTTC
CASSRTGVLYGQYF
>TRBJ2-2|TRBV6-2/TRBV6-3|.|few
TGTGCCAGCAAACCGGGACACGCCGGGGAGCTGTTTTTT
CASKPGHAGELFF
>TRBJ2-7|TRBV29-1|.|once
TGCGGCGTCTCACCCTCAGGGTACGAGCAGTACTTC
CGVSPSGYEQYF
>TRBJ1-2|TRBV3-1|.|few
TGTGCCAGCAGCCAAGACTACAGGGAGGATGGCTACACCTTC
CASSQDYREDGYTF
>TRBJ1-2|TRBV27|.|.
TGTGCCAGCAGACTTACCTGGCAGCTTAATAACTATGGCTACACCTTC
CASRLTWQLNNYGYTF
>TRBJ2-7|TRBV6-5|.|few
TGTGCCAGCAGGAAAAGGGACCTTACTACCGAGCAGTACTTC
CASRKRDLTTEQYF
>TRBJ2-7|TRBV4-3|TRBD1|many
TGCGCCAGCAGCCGCAGCCGGGACAGGGGGCTCGAGCAGTACTTC
CASSRSRDRGLEQYF
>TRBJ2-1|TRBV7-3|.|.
TGTGCCAGCAGCTTTTCCGGGTACAATGAGCAGTTCTTC
CASSFSGYNEQFF
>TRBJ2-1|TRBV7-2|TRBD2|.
TGTGCCAGCAGCTTAGGGACTAGCGGGAGTCGGGATGAGCAGTTCTTC
CASSLGTSGSRDEQFF
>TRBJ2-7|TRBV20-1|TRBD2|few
TGCAGTGCTAGTCCCACTAGCGTCGTCAATGAGCAGTACTTC
CSASPTSVVNEQYF
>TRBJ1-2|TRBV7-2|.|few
TGTGCCAGCAGCTTAGCGCCGGGGGCAAACTATGGCTACACCTTC
CASSLAPGANYGYTF